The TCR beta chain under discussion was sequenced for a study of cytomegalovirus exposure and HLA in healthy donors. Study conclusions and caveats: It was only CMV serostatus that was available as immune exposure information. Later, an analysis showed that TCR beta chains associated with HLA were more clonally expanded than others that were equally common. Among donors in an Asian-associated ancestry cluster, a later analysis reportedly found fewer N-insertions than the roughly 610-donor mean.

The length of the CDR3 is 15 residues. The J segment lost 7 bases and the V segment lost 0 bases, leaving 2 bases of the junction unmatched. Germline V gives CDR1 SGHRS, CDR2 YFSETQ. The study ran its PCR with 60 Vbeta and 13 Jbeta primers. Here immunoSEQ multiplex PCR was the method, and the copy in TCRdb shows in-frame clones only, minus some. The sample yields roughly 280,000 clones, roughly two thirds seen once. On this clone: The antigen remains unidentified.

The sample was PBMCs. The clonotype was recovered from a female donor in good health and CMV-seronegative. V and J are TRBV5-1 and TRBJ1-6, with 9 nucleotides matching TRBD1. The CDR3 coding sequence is TGCGCCAGCAGCTTGGCCGGGACAGGGAATTCACCCCTCCACTTT. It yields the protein CASSLAGTGNSPLHF. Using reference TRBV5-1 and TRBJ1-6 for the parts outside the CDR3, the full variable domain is KAGVTQTPRYLIKTRGQQVTLSCSPISGHRSVSWYQQTPGQGLQFLFEYFSETQRNKGNFPGRFSGRQFSNSRSEMNVSTLELGDSALYLCASSLAGTGNSPLHFGNGTRLTVT.